The sequence of this TCR beta chain was determined in a study of blood T cells in healthy people across ages. The germline gives CDR1 MNHEY, CDR2 SVGAGI. The CDR3 consists of 17 residues. V was pared by 0 bases and J by 7 bases, with 11 bases of the junction left unmatched. A second roughly 7 to 12 cycle PCR used barcoded and J-beta primers. TCRdb ran MiXCR on the 5' RACE reads and lists one entry per CDR3 protein. The sample lists about 1,800,000 distinct CDR3 sequences; roughly 28% were seen once. This clonotype was sampled from a young woman in good health. The sequenced material came from blood. This chain uses TRBV6-5 with TRBJ2-5; TRBD2 aligns across 10 bases. The CDR3 DNA follows: TGTGCCAGCAGTTACTCGGAGGCTAGCGGGGGCGCGGGGACCCAGTACTTC. Translated: CASSYSEASGGAGTQYF.